The clone carrying this T cell receptor (beta chain) has only one observation. Its antigen is undetermined. This specimen belongs to a study of shared clonotypes between healthy human individuals. Study information: A donor's plate count was three for CD4 naive and three for CD4 memory; CD8 naive had two and CD8 memory one. Study-wide results and caveats: Compared with memory subsets, naive subsets generally had larger estimated richness.

The CDR3 is made up of 15 amino acids. Germline V gene data show CDR1 as MGHDK and CDR2 as SYGVNS. The ends lost 2 bases at V and 2 bases at J; junction bases unmatched: 2. In the authors' workflow: Filtering was not the same, since immunoSEQ gave junction-only sequences without quality scores. Only in-frame clones appear in the TCRdb table, and some are missing; sequencing was by immunoSEQ multiplex PCR. The DNA gave D and trimming, while V, J and clone size come from that table. The sample contains a few million clones, about 90% of which appear only once. Material: naive CD4+ T cells from PBMCs. Subset: CD45RA+ positively selected. The J gene is TRBJ2-3, the V gene TRBV25-1; 9 nucleotides match TRBD2. The source of this sequence is a man in his late teens or twenties in good health. Some clones in this sample may be carry-over from other donors' samples. CDR3 sequence (DNA): TGTGCCAGCAGTGAAGCGGGAGGGTACACAGATACGCAGTATTTT. Its translation: CASSEAGGYTDTQYF.